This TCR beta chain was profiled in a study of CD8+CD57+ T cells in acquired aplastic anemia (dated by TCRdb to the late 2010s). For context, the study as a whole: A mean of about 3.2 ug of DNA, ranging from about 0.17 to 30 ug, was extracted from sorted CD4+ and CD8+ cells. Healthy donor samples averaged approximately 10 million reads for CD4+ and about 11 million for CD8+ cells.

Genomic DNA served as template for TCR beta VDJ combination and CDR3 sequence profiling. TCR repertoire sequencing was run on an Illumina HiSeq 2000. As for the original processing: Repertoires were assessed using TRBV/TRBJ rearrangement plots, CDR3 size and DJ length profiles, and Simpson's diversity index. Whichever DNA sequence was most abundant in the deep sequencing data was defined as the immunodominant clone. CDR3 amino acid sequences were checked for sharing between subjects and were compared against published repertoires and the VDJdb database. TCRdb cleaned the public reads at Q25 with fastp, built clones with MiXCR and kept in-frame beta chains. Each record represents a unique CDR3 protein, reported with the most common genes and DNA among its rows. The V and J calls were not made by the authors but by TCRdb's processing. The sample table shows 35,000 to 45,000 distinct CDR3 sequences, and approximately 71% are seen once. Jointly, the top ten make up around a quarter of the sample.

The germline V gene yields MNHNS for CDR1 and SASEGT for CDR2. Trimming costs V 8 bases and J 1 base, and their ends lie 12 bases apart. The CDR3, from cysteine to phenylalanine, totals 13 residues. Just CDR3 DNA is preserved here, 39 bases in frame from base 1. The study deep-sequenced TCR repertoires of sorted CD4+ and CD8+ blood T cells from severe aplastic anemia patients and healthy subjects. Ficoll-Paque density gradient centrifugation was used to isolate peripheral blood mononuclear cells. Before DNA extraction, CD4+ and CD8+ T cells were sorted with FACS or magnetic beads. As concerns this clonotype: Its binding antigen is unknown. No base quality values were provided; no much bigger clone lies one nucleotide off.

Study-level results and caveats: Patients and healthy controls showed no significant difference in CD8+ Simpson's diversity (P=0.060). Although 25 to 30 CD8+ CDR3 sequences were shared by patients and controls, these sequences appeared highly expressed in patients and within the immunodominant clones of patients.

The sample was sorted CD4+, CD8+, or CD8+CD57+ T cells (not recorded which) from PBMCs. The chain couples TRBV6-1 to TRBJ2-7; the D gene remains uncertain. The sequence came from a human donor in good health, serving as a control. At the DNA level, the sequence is TGTGCCAGCCGAAGGACGGCATCCTACGAGCAGTACTTC. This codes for CASRRTASYEQYF.